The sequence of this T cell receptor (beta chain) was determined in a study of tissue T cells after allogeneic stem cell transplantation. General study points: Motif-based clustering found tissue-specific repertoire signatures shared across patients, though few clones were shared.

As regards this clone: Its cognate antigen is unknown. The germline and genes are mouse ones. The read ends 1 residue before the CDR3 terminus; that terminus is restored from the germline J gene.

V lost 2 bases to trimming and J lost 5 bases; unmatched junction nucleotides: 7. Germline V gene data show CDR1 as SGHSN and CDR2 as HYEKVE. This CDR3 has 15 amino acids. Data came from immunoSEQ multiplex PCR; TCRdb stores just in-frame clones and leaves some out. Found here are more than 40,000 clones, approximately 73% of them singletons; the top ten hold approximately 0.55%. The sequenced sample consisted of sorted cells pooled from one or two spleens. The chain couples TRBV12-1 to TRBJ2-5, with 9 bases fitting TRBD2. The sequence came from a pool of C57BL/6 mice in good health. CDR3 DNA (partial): TGTGCCAGCTCTCCCCACTGGGGGGAAGGAGACACCCAGTAC. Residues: CASSPHWGEGDTQY. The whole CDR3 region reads CASSPHWGEGDTQYF.